The source of this TCR beta chain is a study of cytomegalovirus exposure and HLA in healthy donors. General study points: Presence/absence comparisons presumed near-even sequencing depth among donors. TCR beta chain V- and J-gene trimming was linked, in a later analysis, to a missense variant in DCLRE1C.

Germline V gene sequence: CDR1 MNHEY, CDR2 SMNVEV (reference sequence). This CDR3 is 17 amino acids long. After removal of 5 bases from V and 3 bases from J, the junction contained 13 bases not matched to a gene. Vbeta (60) and Jbeta (13) primers were used in the PCR. Produced via immunoSEQ multiplex PCR; TCRdb's table is partial and in-frame only. Of around 150,000 clones listed, roughly three quarters are singletons. Details on this clone: Its antigen is currently unknown.

The source of this sequence is a man aged 18 to 35 in good health and CMV-seronegative. The sample consisted of PBMCs. This rearrangement joins TRBV27 to TRBJ1-5, with 7 bases fitting TRBD1. CDR3 region: CASSPLTGEVANQPQHF. In DNA, the CDR3 is TGTGCCAGCAGTCCACTCACAGGGGAAGTTGCCAATCAGCCCCAGCATTTT.